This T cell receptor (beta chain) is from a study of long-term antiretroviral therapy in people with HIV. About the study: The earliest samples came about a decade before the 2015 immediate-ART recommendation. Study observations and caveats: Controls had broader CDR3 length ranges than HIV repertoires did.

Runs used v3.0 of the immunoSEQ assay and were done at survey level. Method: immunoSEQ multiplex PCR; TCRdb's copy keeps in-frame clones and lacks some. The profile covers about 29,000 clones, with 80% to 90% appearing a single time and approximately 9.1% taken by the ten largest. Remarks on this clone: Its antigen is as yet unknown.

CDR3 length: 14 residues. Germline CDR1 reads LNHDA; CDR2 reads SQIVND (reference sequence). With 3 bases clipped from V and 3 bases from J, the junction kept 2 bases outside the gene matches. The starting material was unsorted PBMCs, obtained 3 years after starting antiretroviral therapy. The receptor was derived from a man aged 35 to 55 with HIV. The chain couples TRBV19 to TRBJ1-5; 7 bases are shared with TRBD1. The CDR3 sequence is CASSMGQYNQPQHF. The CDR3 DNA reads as TGTGCCAGTAGTATGGGACAGTACAATCAGCCCCAGCATTTT.